The 21 T cell receptor beta chains reported below all come from one sample, sequenced in a study of T cells of healthy individuals. TCRdb passed the 5' RACE reads through MiXCR, listing each CDR3 protein once. Here the sample spans tens of thousands of distinct CDR3 sequences, 14% to 15% being singletons. The receptors stem from a human donor in good health.

CDR3 sequence (DNA): TGTGCCAGCAGCTTAGCGTCAGGACGCAACACTGAAGCTTTCTTT. It specifies CASSLASGRNTEAFF. This sequence joins TRBV11-1 and TRBJ1-1; D not resolved. Germline loops: CDR1 SGHAT, CDR2 FQDESV (reference sequence). This CDR3 spans 15 amino acids. V was shortened by 0 bases and J by 2 bases, with 10 bases between the two germline ends. The full variable domain, its missing parts supplied by reference TRBV11-1 and TRBJ1-1, is EAEVAQSPRYKITEKSQAVAFWCDPISGHATLYWYRQILGQGPELLVQFQDESVVDDSQLPKDRFSAERLKGVDSTLKIQPAELGDSAMYLCASSLASGRNTEAFFGQGTRLTVV.

This clonotype appeared a few times. The chain joins TRBV7-9 to TRBJ2-7, with 7 bases aligning to TRBD1. V was clipped by 5 bases and J by 5 bases; unmatched bases: 9. The V gene's germline CDR1 is SEHNR and CDR2 FQNEAQ (reference sequence). This CDR3 has 14 residues. CDR3 nucleotide sequence: TGTGCCAGCAGCCCCCGACAGGGTCCCAACGAGCAGTACTTC. Translated, it gives CASSPRQGPNEQYF. Together with reference TRBV7-9 and TRBJ2-7, the CDR3 gives the full variable domain: DTGVSQNPRHKITKRGQNVTFRCDPISEHNRLYWYRQTLGQGPEFLTYFQNEAQLEKSRLLSDRFSAERPKGSFSTLEIQRTEQGDSAMYLCASSPRQGPNEQYFGPGTRLTVT.

This clonotype was observed at least ten times. The V and J genes are TRBV7-9 and TRBJ1-1; D remains ambiguous. V shed 1 base and J shed 0 bases, with 6 bases lying between them. This CDR3 is built from 14 residues. The germline gives CDR1 SEHNR, CDR2 FQNEAQ (reference sequence). The CDR3 bases are TGTGCCAGCAGCTTAGGCCAGGTGAACACTGAAGCTTTCTTT. Protein: CASSLGQVNTEAFF.

This clonotype was recorded a few times. This chain uses TRBV4-1 with TRBJ2-3; possible D gene TRBD2, 6 bases. This CDR3 spans 16 amino acids. The ends were cut back, 1 base at V and 4 bases at J, with 15 bases in the middle. Germline CDR1 is MGHRA and CDR2 is YSYEKL. CDR3 sequence: CASSQVWIAAADTQYF. DNA of the CDR3: TGCGCCAGCAGCCAAGTCTGGATAGCGGCAGCAGATACGCAGTATTTT.

This chain joins TRBV6-2 or TRBV6-3 and TRBJ1-5; TRBD1 is a possible D gene (6 bases). Germline-derived CDR1 and CDR2 are MNHEY and SVGEGT. The CDR3 runs 15 residues. V was pared by 6 bases and J by 4 bases, with 16 bases between. The CDR3 region is CASSPWDTGNQPQHF. The CDR3 nucleotides read TGTGCCAGCAGCCCATGGGACACTGGTAATCAGCCCCAGCATTTT.

This clonotype is labeled as medium-sized. This chain connects TRBV5-4 to TRBJ2-5; D gene unclear. Germline V gene sequence: CDR1 SGHNT, CDR2 YYREEE (reference sequence). The CDR3 is 12 residues long. With 0 bases removed from V and 0 bases from J, the gap between germline ends came to 0 bases. In DNA, the CDR3 is TGTGCCAGCAGCTTGGACCAAGAGACCCAGTACTTC. Its protein product is CASSLDQETQYF.

Many counts were recorded for this clonotype. The chain employs TRBV7-2 and TRBJ2-5, with 10 bases that match TRBD2. Germline CDR1 and CDR2: SGHTA and FQGNSA. CDR3 length equals 17 residues. J gave up 2 bases and V 3 bases, and 9 bases lay outside the gene matches. CDR3 amino acids: CASSFRSGLAVQETQYF. The CDR3 DNA follows: TGTGCCAGCAGCTTCCGCTCTGGACTAGCGGTACAAGAGACCCAGTACTTC. Filled out from reference TRBV7-2 and TRBJ2-5, the complete variable domain reads GAGVSQSPSNKVTEKGKDVELRCDPISGHTALYWYRQSLGQGLEFLIYFQGNSAPDKSGLPSDRFSAERTGGSVSTLTIQRTQQEDSAVYLCASSFRSGLAVQETQYFGPGTRLLVL.

The genes are TRBV7-2 and TRBJ2-3, with D uncertain. In germline, CDR1 is SGHTA, CDR2 FQGNSA. The V end was cut by 5 bases, the J end by 3 bases, with 6 bases between. The CDR3 totals 12 residues. The CDR3: CASSPWTDTQYF. CDR3 DNA sequence: TGTGCCAGCAGCCCTTGGACAGATACGCAGTATTTT.

This clonotype was detected many times. The gene calls are TRBV9 and TRBJ2-1; D may correspond to TRBD1 or TRBD2 (5 bases each). The V end lost 5 bases, the J end lost 5 bases, and 17 bases lay between the germline ends. The CDR3 contains 15 residues. Per germline, CDR1 SGDLS and CDR2 YYNGEE. The CDR3 nucleotides are TGTGCCAGCAGTGACCGGGACCCTACGAACAATGAGCAGTTCTTC. This sequence encodes CASSDRDPTNNEQFF.

The rearrangement uses TRBV5-1 and TRBJ1-4, with a tentative D call TRBD1 (5 bases). The CDR3 has 14 residues. Germline values: CDR1 SGHRS, CDR2 YFSETQ. V gave up 4 bases and J gave up 5 bases, with 12 bases separating them. The CDR3 here is CASSHSGDNEKLFF. The CDR3 coding sequence is TGCGCCAGCAGCCACTCGGGGGACAATGAAAAACTGTTTTTT.

This clonotype was detected a few times. The DNA of the CDR3 is TGCAGCGTAATGGACAGGGGGCCTCCCGGGGAGCTGTTTTTT. It translates to CSVMDRGPPGELFF. V is TRBV29-1 and J is TRBJ2-2; 11 bases align to TRBD1. V was clipped by 6 bases and J by 6 bases; unmatched bases: 6. The germline gives CDR1 SQVTM, CDR2 ANQGSEA. CDR3 size: 14 residues.

This clonotype has a count of ten or more. The chain has TRBV3-1 and TRBJ1-6; no reliable D call. Per the germline V gene, CDR1 is LGHDT and CDR2 is YNNKEL (reference sequence). This CDR3 is 16 amino acids long. V was cut by 1 base and J by 0 bases, with 7 bases left in between. The CDR3, as DNA: TGTGCCAGCAGCCAAGGAACTTCCTCCTATAATTCACCCCTCCACTTT. Translated, it gives CASSQGTSSYNSPLHF.

This clonotype was seen repeatedly, ten times or more. The chain is built from TRBV2 and TRBJ1-6; D is undetermined. The germline gives CDR1 SNHLY, CDR2 FYNNEI. V was pared by 4 bases and J by 7 bases, with 5 bases between. The CDR3 is made up of 12 amino acids. The CDR3 nucleotides read TGTGCCAGCAGTGCCGAGAATTCACCCCTCCACTTT. This codes for CASSAENSPLHF.

Comment on this clonotype: Being one base from a much bigger clone, this may be a read error. The V gene is TRBV12-3 or TRBV12-4, the J gene TRBJ2-7, with D possibly TRBD1 on 9 matching bases. The CDR3 totals 15 residues. The chain's CDR3 is CAGSLAGTGPIQQYF. In DNA form, the CDR3 reads TGTGCCGGCAGTTTAGCGGGGACAGGGCCCATCCAGCAGTACTTC.

The V gene is TRBV7-2, the J gene TRBJ2-3; the D gene is possibly TRBD1 (6 bases). The CDR3 runs 14 residues. V was clipped by 5 bases and J by 2 bases, with 11 bases between them. Germline CDR1 and CDR2: SGHTA and FQGNSA. The CDR3 DNA follows: TGTGCCAGCAGCATGGGACATTCCACAGATACGCAGTATTTT. As protein: CASSMGHSTDTQYF.

The chain links TRBV20-1 to TRBJ1-5; 8 nucleotides align to TRBD1. The CDR3 has 14 amino acids. V shed 4 bases, J shed 4 bases, and the junction held 6 bases outside the gene matches. Germline-derived CDR1 and CDR2 are DFQATT and SNEGSKA (reference sequence). CDR3 amino acids: CSATPRTGNQPQHF. CDR3 in DNA: TGCAGTGCTACCCCCAGGACAGGGAATCAGCCCCAGCATTTT.

Points on this clonotype: This may come from a read error, since a much larger clone is one base off. The rearrangement joins TRBV5-1 to TRBJ1-5, with TRBD1 matching over 8 bases. The CDR3 totals 15 residues. Trimming cost V 4 bases and J 5 bases; bases outside gene matches: 8. Germline V gene lookup returns CDR1 SGHRS and CDR2 YFSETQ. CDR3 bases: TGCGCCAGCAGCCTAGGACAGGGCTGGCATCAGCCCCAGCATTTT. It codes for CASSLGQGWHQPQHF.

The sample holds a few counts of this clonotype. The V and J genes are TRBV5-4 and TRBJ1-2; 9 nucleotides line up with TRBD1. CDR1 and CDR2 (germline): SGHNT, YYREEE (reference sequence). V lost 0 bases and J lost 2; bases outside the gene matches: 5. CDR3 length equals 16 residues. The CDR3 bases are TGTGCCAGCAGCTTGGTGTTTGGACAGGGGAACTATGGCTACACCTTC. Protein sequence: CASSLVFGQGNYGYTF.

V usage is TRBV10-3 and J usage is TRBJ2-7, with a possible D match to TRBD1 (6 bases). CDR1 is ENHRY, CDR2 SYGVKD, per germline. CDR3 length: 16 residues. Trimming pared 4 bases from V and 5 bases from J, leaving 21 bases between. The DNA of the CDR3 is TGTGCCATCAGTGCCTTTCACAGGGAGATTTTCCACGAGCAGTACTTC. The encoded protein is CAISAFHREIFHEQYF.

The gene calls are TRBV7-2 and TRBJ1-6; TRBD1 matches 8 bases. CDR1 is SGHTA and CDR2 is FQGNSA in the germline V gene. CDR3 length: 14 residues. The V gene end was trimmed by 2 bases and the J gene end by 8 bases; junction bases not matched to a gene: 2. The chain's CDR3 is CASSLKTGDSPLHF. In nucleotides, the CDR3 is TGTGCCAGCAGCTTAAAGACAGGGGATTCACCCCTCCACTTT. Together with reference TRBV7-2 and TRBJ1-6, the CDR3 gives the full variable domain: GAGVSQSPSNKVTEKGKDVELRCDPISGHTALYWYRQSLGQGLEFLIYFQGNSAPDKSGLPSDRFSAERTGGSVSTLTIQRTQQEDSAVYLCASSLKTGDSPLHFGNGTRLTVT.

The chain combines TRBV5-1 with TRBJ1-1, with TRBD1 as a possible D gene (5 bases). Germline V gives CDR1 SGHRS, CDR2 YFSETQ. This CDR3 is built from 14 residues. Trimming took off 1 base at V and 1 base at J, with 8 bases between the two ends. CDR3 DNA: TGCGCCAGCAGCTTGTGGCAGGGGAACACTGAAGCTTTCTTT. This sequence encodes CASSLWQGNTEAFF.